Listed below are T cell receptor beta chains from one sample, sequenced in a study of blood T cell repertoires in COVID-19. TCRdb's copy holds only in-frame clones and misses some; the assay was immunoSEQ multiplex PCR. The sample yields 200,000 or so clones, roughly 81% seen once. Sequencing was carried out using peripheral blood. The receptors stem from a woman of 80 years or more with COVID-19, enrolled during active disease. Each CDR3 is given with its conserved first and last residue. A D gene is named only where the DNA matches it firmly.

D	V	J	CDR3
TRBD1	TRBV2	TRBJ1-4	CASSEGQGKTNEKLFF
.	TRBV21-1	TRBJ1-6	CASSKAPGQSSYNSPLHF
.	TRBV11-2	TRBJ1-1	CASSYYEQGEAFF
TRBD1	TRBV5-4	TRBJ2-3	CASSLGQGAGDTQYF
.	TRBV6-1	TRBJ2-7	CASSEGEEFLSSYEQYF
.	TRBV11-3	TRBJ2-2	CASSYPDRKDTGELFF
.	TRBV7-2	TRBJ1-2	CASSQRGRDDYGYTF
.	TRBV21-1	TRBJ2-3	CASSNGLAGADTQYF
TRBD1	TRBV29-1	TRBJ2-5	CSAGQVQKTQYF
TRBD1	TRBV5-4	TRBJ2-3	CASSLGGTGRTDTQYF
.	TRBV6-2/TRBV6-3	TRBJ1-2	CASSYSGQTNYGYTF
TRBD1	TRBV5-1	TRBJ1-1	CASGLAQGAVEAFF
.	TRBV27	TRBJ1-1	CASSLYRGRPEAFF
.	TRBV28	TRBJ1-2	CASSLLQLGGGYTF
TRBD2	TRBV11-2	TRBJ2-5	CASSSSLAEGETQYF
.	TRBV6-5	TRBJ1-3	CASRQGNTIYF
.	TRBV19	TRBJ2-1	CASSISSSVIRNEQFF
.	TRBV2	TRBJ1-1	CASSYVTGGEAFF
TRBD2	TRBV6-5	TRBJ2-1	CASSYSAAGGPGQFF
TRBD2	TRBV7-2	TRBJ2-5	CASSFFRGVQETQYF
.	TRBV19	TRBJ1-5	CASSIEAENQPQHF
TRBD2	TRBV11-3	TRBJ2-3	CASSPGGDTQYF
.	TRBV7-2	TRBJ2-4	CASSLSRVAKNIQYF
TRBD2	TRBV3-1/TRBV3-2	TRBJ2-3	CASSLGAGLAGADTQYF
TRBD1	TRBV11-2	TRBJ2-7	CASSPATGRYEQYF
TRBD2	TRBV11-1	TRBJ2-7	CASSLTSGGAHEQYF
TRBD2	TRBV15	TRBJ2-1	CATSFALAGSSEQFF
TRBD2	TRBV3-1/TRBV3-2	TRBJ2-5	CASREVETQYF
.	TRBV19	TRBJ2-7	CASSPGQSGYEQYF
TRBD1	TRBV7-8	TRBJ1-4	CASSLRPQGVNEKLFF
TRBD2	TRBV28	TRBJ2-3	CASSFREGFTDTQYF
.	TRBV7-9	TRBJ1-3	CASGGSGNTIYF
TRBD1	TRBV18	TRBJ1-3	CASSTGTGGRNTIYF
TRBD2	TRBV7-9	TRBJ2-2	CASSLPTSGSPNTGELFF
TRBD1	TRBV5-6	TRBJ1-2	CASSRAGGYGYTF
.	TRBV6-5	TRBJ1-6	CASSYSRRGGSPLHF
.	TRBV5-6	TRBJ1-4	CASSLSGVEEKLFF